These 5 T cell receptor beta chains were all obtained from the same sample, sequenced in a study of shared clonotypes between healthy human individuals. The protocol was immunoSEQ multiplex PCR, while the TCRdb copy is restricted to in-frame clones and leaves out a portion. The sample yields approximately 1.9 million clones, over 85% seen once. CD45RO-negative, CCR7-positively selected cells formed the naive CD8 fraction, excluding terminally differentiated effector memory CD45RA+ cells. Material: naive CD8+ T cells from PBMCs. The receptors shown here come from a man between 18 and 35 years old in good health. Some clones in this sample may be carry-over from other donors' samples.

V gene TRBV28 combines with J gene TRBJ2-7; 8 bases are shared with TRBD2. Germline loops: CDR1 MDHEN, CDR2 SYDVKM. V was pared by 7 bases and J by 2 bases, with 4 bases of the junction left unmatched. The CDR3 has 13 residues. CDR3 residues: CASIREGTYEQYF. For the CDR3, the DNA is TGTGCCAGCATTCGGGAGGGCACCTACGAGCAGTACTTC.

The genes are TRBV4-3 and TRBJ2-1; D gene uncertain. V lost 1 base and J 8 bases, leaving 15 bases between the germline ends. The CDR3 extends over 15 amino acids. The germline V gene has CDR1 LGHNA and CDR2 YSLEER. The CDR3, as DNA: TGCGCCAGCAGCCAAGGGGCTAGGGTCTTTGATGAGCAGTTCTTC. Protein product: CASSQGARVFDEQFF.

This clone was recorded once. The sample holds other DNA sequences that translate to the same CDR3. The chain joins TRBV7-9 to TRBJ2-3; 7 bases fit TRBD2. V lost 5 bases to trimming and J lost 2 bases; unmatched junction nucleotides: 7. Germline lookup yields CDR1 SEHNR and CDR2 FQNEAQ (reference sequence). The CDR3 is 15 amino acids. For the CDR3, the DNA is TGTGCCAGCAGCCCACCGGGACTATCCACAGATACGCAGTATTTT. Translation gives CASSPPGLSTDTQYF. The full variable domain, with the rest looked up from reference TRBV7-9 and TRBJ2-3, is DTGVSQNPRHKITKRGQNVTFRCDPISEHNRLYWYRQTLGQGPEFLTYFQNEAQLEKSRLLSDRFSAERPKGSFSTLEIQRTEQGDSAMYLCASSPPGLSTDTQYFGPGTRLTVL.

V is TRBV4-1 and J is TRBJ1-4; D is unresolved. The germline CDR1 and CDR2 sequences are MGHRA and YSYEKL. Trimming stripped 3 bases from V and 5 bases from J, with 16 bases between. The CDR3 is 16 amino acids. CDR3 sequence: CASSQERDFSNEKLFF. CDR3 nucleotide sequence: TGCGCCAGCAGCCAGGAGCGGGATTTTTCCAATGAAAAACTGTTTTTT.

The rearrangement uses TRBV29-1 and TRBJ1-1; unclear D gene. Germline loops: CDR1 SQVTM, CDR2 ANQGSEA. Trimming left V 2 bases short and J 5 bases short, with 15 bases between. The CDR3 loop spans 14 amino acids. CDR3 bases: TGCAGCGTTGAAAATCTGGGCGGTAATACTGAAGCTTTCTTT. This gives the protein CSVENLGGNTEAFF.